This entry features one T cell receptor (beta chain) sequence. The junction departs from germline at one end; a sequencing error may be responsible. Authors' data handling: Reference gene primers were amplified, and this amplification served to estimate nucleated cell counts. TCRdb keeps only in-frame clones here, not all; method: immunoSEQ multiplex PCR. V and J calls plus clone size are reproduced from that table; the DNA served to infer D and trimming. Here the sample spans some 99,000 clones, more than 70% being singletons. This record comes from a study of blood T cell repertoires in COVID-19. About the research overall: Nucleic acid was either cDNA or gDNA, and it came from T cells, B-cell-depleted T cells, or PBMCs.

The TCR was taken from a woman aged 55-69 years in a cohort sampled during active or convalescent COVID-19. Material for sequencing was peripheral blood.

The CDR3 DNA sequence: TGTGCCAGCAGCCAGGGGGGGCCCCACACCTTC. Its protein product is CASSQGGPHTF. The chain has TRBV6-2 or TRBV6-3 and TRBJ2-7; D could derive from TRBD1 or TRBD2 (7 bases each). Germline V gene data show CDR1 as MNHEY and CDR2 as SVGEGT. The CDR3 totals 11 residues.